This TCR beta chain is drawn from a study of blood T cells in healthy people across ages. The study's findings and limits: Per million T cells, TCR beta diversity dropped about linearly as age rose.

Then a second PCR, running roughly 6 to 11 cycles, was carried out with a sample-barcoded 5' primer and a J-beta primer mix. Individual samples furnished no less than 3 million CDR3-containing paired-end reads apiece. TCRdb used MiXCR to reprocess the 5' RACE reads, holding one entry per CDR3 protein. The sample holds about 1.4 million distinct CDR3 sequences, around 59% seen once. About this clonotype itself: The antigen is not known.

Germline CDR1 and CDR2: SGHDT and YYEEEE. The CDR3 is 15 residues long. The V end was cut by 0 bases, the J end by 5 bases, with 14 bases between. This TCR was recovered from a man aged 18-30 years in good health. The chain is built from TRBV5-6 and TRBJ1-2; the D gene is possibly TRBD1 (5 bases). The specimen was blood. The CDR3 spells CASSLGQPSPYGYTF. CDR3 bases: TGTGCCAGCAGCTTGGGACAGCCGAGCCCTTATGGCTACACCTTC.